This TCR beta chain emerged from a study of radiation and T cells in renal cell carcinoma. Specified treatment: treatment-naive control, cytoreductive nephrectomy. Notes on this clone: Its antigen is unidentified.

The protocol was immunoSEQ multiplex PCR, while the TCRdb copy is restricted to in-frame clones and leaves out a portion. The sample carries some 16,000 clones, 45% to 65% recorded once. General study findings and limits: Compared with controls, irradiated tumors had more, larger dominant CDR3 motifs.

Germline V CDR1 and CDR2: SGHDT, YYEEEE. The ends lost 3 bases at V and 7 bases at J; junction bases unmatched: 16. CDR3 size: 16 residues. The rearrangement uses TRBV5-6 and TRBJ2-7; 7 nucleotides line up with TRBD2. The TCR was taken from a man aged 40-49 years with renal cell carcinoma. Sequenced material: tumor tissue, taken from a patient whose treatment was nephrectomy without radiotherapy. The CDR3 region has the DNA TGTGCCAGCAGCTCGAAATGGCCCGCGTCCGGGAGGGAGCAGTACTTC. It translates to CASSSKWPASGREQYF.